The text below deals with one T cell receptor (beta chain). The data belong to a study of blood T cell repertoires in COVID-19. Overall study context: The United States, Italy and Spain provided the acute and convalescent COVID-19 samples.

The method was immunoSEQ multiplex PCR; TCRdb's version includes in-frame clones alone and lacks a portion of them. The table has a few hundred thousand clones, 90% to 95% seen once. In terms of age and location, participants ranged from roughly 18 to 95 years and lived in fewer than 30 US areas. The length of the CDR3 is 17 residues. The germline V gene has CDR1 LNHNV and CDR2 YYDKDF (reference sequence). Trimming stripped 4 bases from V and 0 bases from J, with 17 bases between. This sequence was found in a woman aged 40 to 50 who had been exposed to COVID-19. The sample comprised PBMCs or T cells enriched from blood (not recorded which). The chain carries TRBV15 and TRBJ2-3; tentative D call: TRBD1 (6 bases). The CDR3 DNA is TGTGCCACCAGCACCTTGGACAGACAATTTAGCACAGATACGCAGTATTTT. It encodes CATSTLDRQFSTDTQYF.